The source of this T cell receptor (beta chain) is a study of cytomegalovirus exposure and HLA in healthy donors. Study results and caveats: As a later analysis showed, several of the most significant clusters appeared to be linked to common viral pathogens.

V was pared by 3 bases and J by 4 bases, with 5 bases of the junction left unmatched. CDR1 and CDR2 from the germline V gene are KGHSH and LQKENI. The CDR3 covers 14 residues. In the PCR, 60 Vbeta and 13 Jbeta primers were used. Sequenced by immunoSEQ multiplex PCR; TCRdb stores in-frame clones only, minus some. The sample includes some 200,000 clones, around 85% of them seen just once. As regards this clone: The antigen remains unidentified. This same CDR3 is encoded by further DNA sequences in the sample.

This TCR came from a man aged 35-49 years in good health and CMV-seropositive. J is TRBJ2-7 and V is TRBV18; 8 nucleotides align to TRBD1. Material for sequencing was PBMCs. In nucleotides, the CDR3 is TGTGCCAGCTCACCTGGACAGGGACCGTACGAGCAGTACTTC. As protein: CASSPGQGPYEQYF.